The sample holds a few counts of the clone carrying this T cell receptor (beta chain). The sample comes from a study of blood T cell repertoires in COVID-19. Study overall: COVID-19 samples, acute and convalescent, were from the United States, Italy and Spain.

Generated by immunoSEQ multiplex PCR, the TCRdb table keeps only in-frame clones and is missing some. The sample carries 100,000 or so clones, around 87% recorded once. J gave up 4 bases and V 6 bases, and 13 bases lay outside the gene matches. CDR1 is GTSNPN, CDR2 SVGIG, per germline (reference sequence). The CDR3 extends over 16 amino acids. This receptor was obtained from a woman aged 30 to 39 with acute or convalescent COVID-19. The sequencing input was peripheral blood. The rearrangement uses TRBV30 and TRBJ1-2, with 11 bases matching TRBD1. The CDR3 sequence is CACPGGQGVIGYGYTF. The DNA of the CDR3 is TGTGCCTGCCCCGGGGGACAGGGGGTTATCGGCTATGGCTACACCTTC.